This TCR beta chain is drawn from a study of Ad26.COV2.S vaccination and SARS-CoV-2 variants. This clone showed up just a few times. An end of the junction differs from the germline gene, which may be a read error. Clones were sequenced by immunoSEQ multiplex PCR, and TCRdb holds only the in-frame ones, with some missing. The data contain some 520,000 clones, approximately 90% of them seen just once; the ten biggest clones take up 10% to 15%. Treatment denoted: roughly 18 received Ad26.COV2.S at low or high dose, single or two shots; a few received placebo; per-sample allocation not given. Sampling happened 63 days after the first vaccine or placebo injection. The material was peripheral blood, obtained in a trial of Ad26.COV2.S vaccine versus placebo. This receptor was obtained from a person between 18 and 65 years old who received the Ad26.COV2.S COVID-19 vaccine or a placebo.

CDR3 coding DNA: TGCAGCGTTGATGCCGGGGCGGGACAGGGATTT. It is translated as CSVDAGAGQGF. The chain combines TRBV29-1 with TRBJ2-3; 9 bases line up with TRBD1. Germline values: CDR1 SQVTM, CDR2 ANQGSEA. The CDR3 extends over 11 amino acids.